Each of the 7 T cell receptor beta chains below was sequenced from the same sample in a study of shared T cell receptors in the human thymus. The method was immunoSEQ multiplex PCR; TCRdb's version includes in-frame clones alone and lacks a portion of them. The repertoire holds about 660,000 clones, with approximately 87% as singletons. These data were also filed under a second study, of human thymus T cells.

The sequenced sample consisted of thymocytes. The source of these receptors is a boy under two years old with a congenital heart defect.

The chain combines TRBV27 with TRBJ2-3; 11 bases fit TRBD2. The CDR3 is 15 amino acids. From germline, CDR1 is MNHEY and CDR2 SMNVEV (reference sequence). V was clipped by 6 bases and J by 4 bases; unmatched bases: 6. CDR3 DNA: TGTGCCAGCAGGCTAGCGGGAGGAAGAGCAGATACGCAGTATTTT. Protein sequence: CASRLAGGRADTQYF.

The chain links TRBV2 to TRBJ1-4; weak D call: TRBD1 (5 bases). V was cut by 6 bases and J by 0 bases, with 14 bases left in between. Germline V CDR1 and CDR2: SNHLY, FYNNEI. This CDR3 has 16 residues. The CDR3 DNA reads TGTGCCAGCAGGGCCACCTTGACAGCAACTAATGAAAAACTGTTTTTT. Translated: CASRATLTATNEKLFF.

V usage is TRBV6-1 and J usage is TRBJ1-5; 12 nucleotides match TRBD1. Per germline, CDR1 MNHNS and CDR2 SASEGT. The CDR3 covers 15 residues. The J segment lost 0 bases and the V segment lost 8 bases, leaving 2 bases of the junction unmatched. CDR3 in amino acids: CASRDRGPSNQPQHF. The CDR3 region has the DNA TGTGCCAGCCGGGACAGGGGGCCTAGCAATCAGCCCCAGCATTTT.

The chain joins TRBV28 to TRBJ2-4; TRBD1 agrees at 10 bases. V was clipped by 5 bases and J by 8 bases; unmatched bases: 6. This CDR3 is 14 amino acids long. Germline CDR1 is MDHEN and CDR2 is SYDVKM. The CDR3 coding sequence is TGTGCCAGCAGTACAGACAGGGGGCTGCACATTCAGTACTTC. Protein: CASSTDRGLHIQYF.

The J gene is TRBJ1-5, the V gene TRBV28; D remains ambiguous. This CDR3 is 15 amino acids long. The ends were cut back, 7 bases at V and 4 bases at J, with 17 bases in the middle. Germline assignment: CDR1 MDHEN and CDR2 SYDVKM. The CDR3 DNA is TGTGCCAGCACTCTGAGGGTACACGAAAATCAGCCCCAGCATTTT. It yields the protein CASTLRVHENQPQHF. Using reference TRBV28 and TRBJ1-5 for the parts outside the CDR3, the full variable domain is DVKVTQSSRYLVKRTGEKVFLECVQDMDHENMFWYRQDPGLGLRLIYFSYDVKMKEKGDIPEGYSVSREKKERFSLILESASTNQTSMYLCASTLRVHENQPQHFGDGTRLSIL.

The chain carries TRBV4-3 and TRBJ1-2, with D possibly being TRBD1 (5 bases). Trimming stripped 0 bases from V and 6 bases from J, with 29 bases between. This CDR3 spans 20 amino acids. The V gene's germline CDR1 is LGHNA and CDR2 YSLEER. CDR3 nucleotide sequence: TGCGCCAGCAGCCAAGATACCTTAACATACCGGGTCCGGTGGGGCAATGGCTACACCTTC. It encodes CASSQDTLTYRVRWGNGYTF.

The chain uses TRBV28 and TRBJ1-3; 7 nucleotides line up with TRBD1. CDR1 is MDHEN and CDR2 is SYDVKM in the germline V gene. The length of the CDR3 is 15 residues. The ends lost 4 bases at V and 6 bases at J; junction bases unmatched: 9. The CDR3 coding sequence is TGTGCCAGCAGTTCCCGACAGGGAAACGTAAACACCATATATTTT. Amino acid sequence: CASSSRQGNVNTIYF.